The 15 T cell receptor beta chains listed next were all sequenced from one sample in a study of CD8+ T cells in alopecia areata. Reverse transcribed after extraction, RNA yielded cDNA as the sequencing template. Assay: immunoSEQ multiplex PCR; the TCRdb copy retains only in-frame clones and omits some. This table holds around 200,000 clones, 64% found once. Treatment given: oral pan-JAK inhibitor, 5-10 mg twice daily. The input for sequencing was CD4+ T cells sorted from blood, taken at week 4, from a patient treated with tofacitinib. These TCRs come from a human donor with alopecia areata.

The V gene is TRBV25-1, the J gene TRBJ2-3, with a weak D call TRBD1 (5 bases). Between the trimmed V and J ends, which lost 0 bases and 5 bases, there was a span of 6 bases. The CDR3 is 13 amino acids. The V gene's germline CDR1 is MGHDK and CDR2 SYGVNS. Written as DNA, the CDR3 is TGTGCCAGCAGTGAATATAGGGGAGATACGCAGTATTTT. Its protein product is CASSEYRGDTQYF.

The V call is TRBV5-1, the J call TRBJ1-2; D unresolved. Germline CDR1 and CDR2: SGHRS and YFSETQ. This CDR3 spans 12 amino acids. Trimming took off 4 bases at V and 8 bases at J, with 12 bases between the two ends. The CDR3 sequence is CASSTDVRGYTF. The CDR3 nucleotides read TGCGCCAGCAGCACGGACGTCAGGGGCTACACCTTC. Full variable domain (missing parts from reference TRBV5-1 and TRBJ1-2): KAGVTQTPRYLIKTRGQQVTLSCSPISGHRSVSWYQQTPGQGLQFLFEYFSETQRNKGNFPGRFSGRQFSNSRSEMNVSTLELGDSALYLCASSTDVRGYTFGSGTRLTVV.

In this sample, this clone turned up a few times. V is TRBV7-8 and J is TRBJ2-5; perhaps TRBD2 as D (6 bases). Trimming removed 0 bases at V and 4 bases at J, with 12 bases between. CDR1 SGHVS and CDR2 FQNEAQ come from the germline V gene. The CDR3 runs to 15 residues. CDR3 bases: TGTGCCAGCAGCTTAGCGAGTGCGGGGCTAGAGACCCAGTACTTC. It codes for CASSLASAGLETQYF.

This chain connects TRBV30 to TRBJ1-1; TRBD1 is a possible D gene (6 bases). The CDR3 runs 13 residues. The V gene lost 4 bases and the J gene lost 0 bases, with 9 bases spanning the gap. The germline CDR1 and CDR2 sequences are GTSNPN and SVGIG (reference sequence). The CDR3 DNA follows: TGTGCCTGGAAGGGGGACCTGAACACTGAAGCTTTCTTT. The encoded protein is CAWKGDLNTEAFF.

This clone was found a few times. The chain employs TRBV25-1 and TRBJ1-2; D perhaps matches TRBD1 (5 bases). Per the germline V gene, CDR1 is MGHDK and CDR2 is SYGVNS. Between the trimmed V and J ends, which lost 8 bases and 8 bases, there was a span of 18 bases. The CDR3 consists of 13 residues. CDR3 nucleotide sequence: TGTGCCAGCGGATTCGGACAAGGCGGCGGCTACACCTTC. Protein: CASGFGQGGGYTF.

The CDR3: CASNTGRLDTEAFF. CDR3 nucleotides: TGTGCCAGCAACACAGGGCGGCTGGACACTGAAGCTTTCTTT. V and J are TRBV2 and TRBJ1-1, with D maybe TRBD1 (6 bases). The CDR3 is 14 residues long. Germline V gene data show CDR1 as SNHLY and CDR2 as FYNNEI. Trimming shortened V by 7 bases and J by 3 bases, and 15 bases separated the two germline ends. Together with reference TRBV2 and TRBJ1-1, the CDR3 gives the full variable domain: EPEVTQTPSHQVTQMGQEVILRCVPISNHLYFYWYRQILGQKVEFLVSFYNNEISEKSEIFDDQFSVERPDGSNFTLKIRSTKLEDSAMYFCASNTGRLDTEAFFGQGTRLTVV.

This clone was found a few times. The chain is built from TRBV30 and TRBJ2-7; perhaps TRBD1 as D (6 bases). Germline-derived CDR1 and CDR2 are GTSNPN and SVGIG (reference sequence). Trimming cost V 4 bases and J 3 bases, with 16 bases left between them. The CDR3 consists of 14 residues. In DNA, the CDR3 is TGTGCCTGGACAAGGGCGACAGGAAACTACGAGCAGTACTTC. Its protein is CAWTRATGNYEQYF. The full variable domain, in which reference TRBV30 and TRBJ2-7 provide the parts outside the CDR3, is SQTIHQWPATLVQPVGSPLSLECTVEGTSNPNLYWYRQAAGRGLQLLFYSVGIGQISSEVPQNLSASRPQDRQFILSSKKLLLSDSGFYLCAWTRATGNYEQYFGPGTRLTVT.

This clone was counted a single time. The rearrangement uses TRBV11-1 and TRBJ2-7; D may be TRBD1 (6 bases). The germline CDR1 and CDR2 sequences are SGHAT and FQDESV (reference sequence). The CDR3 spans 13 residues. Trimming cost V 0 bases and J 7 bases, with 10 bases left between them. As DNA, the CDR3 is TGTGCCAGCAGCTTAGCGGGGGCACGGGAGCAGTACTTC. The encoded protein is CASSLAGAREQYF.

This clone was seen a single time. For the CDR3, the DNA is TGTGCCTGGGGACGGGGACAGACCTACGAGCAGTACTTC. It codes for CAWGRGQTYEQYF. The rearrangement links TRBV30 to TRBJ2-7, with 7 bases aligning to TRBD1. Trimming took 5 bases from V and 2 from J; bases not matched to a gene: 6. The germline V gene encodes CDR1 GTSNPN and CDR2 SVGIG (reference sequence). This CDR3 region has 13 residues.

This clone was counted a few times. The V gene is TRBV4-2, the J gene TRBJ2-5; a weak D match, TRBD2 (5 bases). This CDR3 region has 15 residues. Trimming pared 0 bases from V and 7 bases from J, leaving 15 bases between. Germline assignment: CDR1 LGHNA and CDR2 YNFKEQ. Here the CDR3 reads CASSQEYPPSRTQYF. The CDR3 DNA reads TGTGCCAGCAGCCAAGAGTATCCTCCTAGCCGGACCCAGTACTTC.

The rearrangement joins TRBV19 to TRBJ1-1, with D tentatively TRBD1 (5 bases). V was pared by 3 bases and J by 4 bases, with 15 bases between. There are 15 residues in the CDR3. The germline gives CDR1 LNHDA, CDR2 SQIVND (reference sequence). Here the CDR3 DNA reads TGTGCCAGTAGTATGGCGGGGCTTTATGGCACTGAAGCTTTCTTT. Protein product: CASSMAGLYGTEAFF.

V gene TRBV4-2 combines with J gene TRBJ2-3; 10 positions match TRBD2. The CDR3 is 15 residues long. The V segment lost 6 bases and the J segment 6 bases; nucleotides outside the gene matches: 9. From germline, CDR1 is LGHNA and CDR2 YNFKEQ. In nucleotides, the CDR3 is TGTGCCAGCAGTACCGGGACTAGCGACGCGGATACGCAGTATTTT. Protein: CASSTGTSDADTQYF.

CDR3: CSVPGLDLLEQFF. CDR3 DNA: TGCAGCGTCCCGGGACTAGACCTCCTTGAGCAGTTCTTC. The rearrangement joins TRBV29-1 to TRBJ2-1, with 8 bases that match TRBD2. Unmatched junction bases numbered 10, after V lost 6 bases and J lost 9 bases. The CDR3 sequence is 13 residues long. Germline values: CDR1 SQVTM, CDR2 ANQGSEA.

J is TRBJ2-1 and V is TRBV15; D gene uncertain. Per the germline V gene, CDR1 is LNHNV and CDR2 is YYDKDF (reference sequence). The CDR3 runs 14 residues. Trimming shortened V by 0 bases and J by 7 bases, and 10 bases separated the two germline ends. CDR3 in amino acids: CATSRDLAENEQFF. The CDR3 nucleotides are TGTGCCACCAGCAGAGATCTGGCCGAGAATGAGCAGTTCTTC.

The chain employs TRBV15 and TRBJ2-1; 12 nucleotides match TRBD2. V was pared by 5 bases and J by 10 bases, with 9 bases of the junction left unmatched. The CDR3 has 15 residues. The germline V gene has CDR1 LNHNV and CDR2 YYDKDF (reference sequence). In nucleotides, the CDR3 is TGTGCCACCAGCGCTCCGGGACTAGCGGGCGTGGAGCAGTTCTTC. Translated: CATSAPGLAGVEQFF.